The source of this T cell receptor beta chain is a study of T cell responses to AZD1222 COVID-19 vaccine. The repertoire was sequenced with immunoSEQ multiplex PCR; TCRdb's copy has only in-frame clones and lacks some. The data hold about 180,000 clones, with around nine tenths observed a single time. This clone was seen once. With V trimmed by 0 bases and J by 7 bases, 11 bases remained unmatched. This CDR3 contains 16 residues. Germline V gives CDR1 SGHRS, CDR2 YFSETQ. The chain couples TRBV5-1 to TRBJ1-2; TRBD1 matches at 8 bases. Sequences were derived from peripheral blood, sampled on day 0 of AZD1222 vaccination. The receptor's source is an adult in good health. CDR3 region: CASSLAGRTGSGGYTF. Here the CDR3 DNA reads TGCGCCAGCAGCTTGGCGGGGAGGACAGGGAGCGGTGGCTACACCTTC.